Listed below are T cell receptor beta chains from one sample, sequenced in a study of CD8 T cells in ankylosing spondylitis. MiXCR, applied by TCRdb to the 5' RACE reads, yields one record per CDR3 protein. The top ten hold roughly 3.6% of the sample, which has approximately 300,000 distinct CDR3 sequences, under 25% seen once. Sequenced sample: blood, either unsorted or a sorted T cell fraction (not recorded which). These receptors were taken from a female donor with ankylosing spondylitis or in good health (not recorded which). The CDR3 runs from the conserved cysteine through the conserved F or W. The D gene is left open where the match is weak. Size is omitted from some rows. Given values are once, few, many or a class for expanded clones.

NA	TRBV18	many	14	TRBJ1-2	TGTGCCAGCTCACCAGGAGCGGCAGACTATGGCTACACCTTC	CASSPGAADYGYTF
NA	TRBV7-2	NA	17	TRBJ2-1	TGTGCCAGCAGCTTAAGGTTGTTGAGTACTTCCTACAATGAGCAGTTCTTC	CASSLRLLSTSYNEQFF
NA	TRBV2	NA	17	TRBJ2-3	TGTGCCAGCAGTGCAGGGGCAAGCGGGAAAGGCATAGATACGCAGTATTTT	CASSAGASGKGIDTQYF
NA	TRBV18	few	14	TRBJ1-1	TGTGCCAGCTCACCCGGAGGGGACAACACTGAAGCTTTCTTT	CASSPGGDNTEAFF
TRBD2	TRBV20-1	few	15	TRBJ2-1	TGCAGTGCTAGAGGACTAGCGGGAGGAGGCAATGAGCAGTTCTTC	CSARGLAGGGNEQFF
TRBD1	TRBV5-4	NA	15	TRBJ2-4	TGTGCCCTAGGGGACCAGGGGGTGGTAGGAAACATTCAGTACTTC	CALGDQGVVGNIQYF
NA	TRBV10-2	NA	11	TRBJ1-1	TGCGCCAGCATATTAGATAGGGAAGCTTTCTTT	CASILDREAFF
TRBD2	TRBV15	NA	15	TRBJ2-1	TGTGCCACCAGCAGAGGTGGGGGGGCCTACAATGAGCAGTTCTTC	CATSRGGGAYNEQFF
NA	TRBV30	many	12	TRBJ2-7	TGTGCCTGGAGTTTGACTAGCTACGAGCAGTACTTC	CAWSLTSYEQYF
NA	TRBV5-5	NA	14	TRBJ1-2	TGTGCCAGCAGCTTGGACTGGGGGCAATATGGCTACACCTTC	CASSLDWGQYGYTF
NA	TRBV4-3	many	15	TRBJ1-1	TGCGCCAGCAGCCAAGAACGGACGGCGGAAACTGAAGCTTTCTTT	CASSQERTAETEAFF
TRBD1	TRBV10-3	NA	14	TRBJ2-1	TGTGCCATCACGGACAGGGGATCCTACAATGAGCAGTTCTTC	CAITDRGSYNEQFF
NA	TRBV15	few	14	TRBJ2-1	TGTGCCACCAGCAGTTCCCGGGAGCCCAATGAGCAGTTCTTC	CATSSSREPNEQFF
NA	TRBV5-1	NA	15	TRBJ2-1	TGCGCCAGCAGCTTCGCCGTCAGCTCCTACAATGAGCAGTTCTTC	CASSFAVSSYNEQFF
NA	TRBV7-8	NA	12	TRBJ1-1	TGTGCCAGCAGCTTTAGGTACACTGAAGCTTTCTTT	CASSFRYTEAFF
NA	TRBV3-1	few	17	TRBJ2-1	TGTGCCAGCAGCCAGGGGATTCCCCCGACGTCCTACAATGAGCAGTTCTTC	CASSQGIPPTSYNEQFF
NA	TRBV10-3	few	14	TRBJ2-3	TGTGCCATCAGTACGGGGCCTAGCACAGATACGCAGTATTTT	CAISTGPSTDTQYF
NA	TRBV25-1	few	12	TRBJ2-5	TGTGCCAGCAGGGGAAACGGGGAGACCCAGTACTTC	CASRGNGETQYF
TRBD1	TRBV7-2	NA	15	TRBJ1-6	TGTGCCAGCAGCTTAGACAGGGGGGGAAGGTCACCCCTCCACTTT	CASSLDRGGRSPLHF
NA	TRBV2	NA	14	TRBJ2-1	TGTGCCAGCAGTGAGGTCAAGGGCCCTTTGGGGCAGTTCTTC	CASSEVKGPLGQFF
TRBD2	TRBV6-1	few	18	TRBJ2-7	TGTGCCAGCAGTGAATGGGGGACTAGCGGGAGCGCGGGCTACGAGCAGTACTTC	CASSEWGTSGSAGYEQYF
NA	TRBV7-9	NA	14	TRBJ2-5	TGTGCCAGCAGTCTACAGGGAGGTTGGGAGACCCAGTACTTC	CASSLQGGWETQYF
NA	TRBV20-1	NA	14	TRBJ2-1	TGCAGTGCCCAACAGGGTTTAGGGGACAATGAGCAGTTCTTC	CSAQQGLGDNEQFF
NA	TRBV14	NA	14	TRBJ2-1	TGTGCCAGCAGCCCACAGGGTATCCCTTCCGAGCAGTTCTTC	CASSPQGIPSEQFF
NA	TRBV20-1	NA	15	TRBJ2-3	TGCAGTGCTAGCATTACGGACTTTTACACAGATACGCAGTATTTT	CSASITDFYTDTQYF
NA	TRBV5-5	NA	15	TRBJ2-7	TGTGCCAGCAGCTTACTGCCACGGAGCTCCTACGAGCAGTACTTC	CASSLLPRSSYEQYF
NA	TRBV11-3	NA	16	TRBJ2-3	TGTGCCAGCAGCTTAGTGGCCCCCGGGGCCACAGATACGCAGTATTTT	CASSLVAPGATDTQYF
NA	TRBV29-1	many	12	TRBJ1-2	TGCAGCGTTGCGGACCTGAGATATGGCTACACCTTC	CSVADLRYGYTF
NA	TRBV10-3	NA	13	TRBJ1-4	TGTGCCATCAGTGATGCGACTAATGAAAAACTGTTTTTT	CAISDATNEKLFF
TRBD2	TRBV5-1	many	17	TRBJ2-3	TGCGCCAGCAGCCCCTTCGGACTAGCGGGAGTAGCAGATACGCAGTATTTT	CASSPFGLAGVADTQYF
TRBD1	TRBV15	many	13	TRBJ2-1	TGTGCCACCAGTCCGGGACAGGGGAATGAGCAGTTCTTC	CATSPGQGNEQFF
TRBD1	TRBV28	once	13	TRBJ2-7	TGTGCCAGCAGTTACACCTCAGGGGGCGAGCAGTACTTC	CASSYTSGGEQYF
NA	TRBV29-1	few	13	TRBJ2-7	TGCAGCGTTGTAGGAGTAGGTGCCTACGAGCAGTACTTC	CSVVGVGAYEQYF
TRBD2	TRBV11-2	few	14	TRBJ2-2	TGTGCCAGCAGCCAGGGACTAGCGACCGGGGAGCTGTTTTTT	CASSQGLATGELFF
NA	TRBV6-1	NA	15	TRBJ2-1	TGTGCCAGCAGTCGACAGGGACTTAGGTACAATGAGCAGTTCTTC	CASSRQGLRYNEQFF
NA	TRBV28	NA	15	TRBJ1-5	TGTGCCAGCAGTTTCCCAACAGGGATGAATCAGCCCCAGCATTTT	CASSFPTGMNQPQHF
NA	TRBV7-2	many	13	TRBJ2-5	TGTGCCAGCAGCTTAGTCCGGGGGGAGACCCAGTACTTC	CASSLVRGETQYF
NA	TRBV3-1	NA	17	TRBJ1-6	TGTGCCAGCAGCCAAGGTTCCGGGACAACACGCAACTCACCCCTCCACTTT	CASSQGSGTTRNSPLHF
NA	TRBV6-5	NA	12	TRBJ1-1	TGTGCCAGCAGGCGAGGGAACACTGAAGCTTTCTTT	CASRRGNTEAFF
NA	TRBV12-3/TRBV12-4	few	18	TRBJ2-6	TGTGCCAGCAGTACCCAACAGGGAGCACTATCTGGGGCCAACGTCCTGACTTTC	CASSTQQGALSGANVLTF
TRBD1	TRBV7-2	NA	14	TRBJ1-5	TGTGCCAGCAGCCCAGGGGGGGGGGCACGGCCCCAGCATTTT	CASSPGGGARPQHF
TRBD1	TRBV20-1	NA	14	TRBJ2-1	TGCAGTGCTATAACCGGGACAGGGTCCAATGAGCAGTTCTTC	CSAITGTGSNEQFF
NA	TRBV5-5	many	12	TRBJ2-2	TGTGCCAGCAGCTTGAACACCGGGGAGCTGTTTTTT	CASSLNTGELFF
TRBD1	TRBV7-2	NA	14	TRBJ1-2	TGTGCCAGCAGCCAAGGGACAGGGTGGTATGGCTACACCTTC	CASSQGTGWYGYTF
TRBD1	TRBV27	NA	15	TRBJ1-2	TGTGCCAGCAGTTTATCGGAGACAGGGGTTTATGGCTACACCTTC	CASSLSETGVYGYTF
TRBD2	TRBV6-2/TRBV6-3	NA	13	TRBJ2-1	TGTGCCAGCCGGGCTAGCGGGGAGGATGAGCAGTTCTTC	CASRASGEDEQFF
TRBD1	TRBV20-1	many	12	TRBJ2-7	TGCAGTGCTAGAAGACAGGGGCTCGAGCAGTACTTC	CSARRQGLEQYF
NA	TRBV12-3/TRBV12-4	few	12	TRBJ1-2	TGTGCCAGCGATAACAGGGCGGATGGCTACACCTTC	CASDNRADGYTF
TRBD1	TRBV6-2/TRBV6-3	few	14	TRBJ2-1	TGTGCCAGCAGTTTTAGGGGGCTGGGCAATGAGCAGTTCTTC	CASSFRGLGNEQFF
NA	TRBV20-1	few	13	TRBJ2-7	TGCAGTGCCCTCCCCCGGGGCTACTACGAGCAGTACTTC	CSALPRGYYEQYF
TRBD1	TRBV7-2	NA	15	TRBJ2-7	TGTGCCAGCAGCCGACCCACCGACAGGGCCTACGAGCAGTACTTC	CASSRPTDRAYEQYF